This is a list of T cell receptor beta chains from one sample in a study of CD8+CD57+ T cells in acquired aplastic anemia. TCRdb re-analysed the reads in MiXCR, keeping a single row per CDR3 protein. Here the sample spans around 150,000 distinct CDR3 sequences, around 48% being singletons. Sequencing was performed on sorted CD4+, CD8+, or CD8+CD57+ T cells (not recorded which) from PBMCs. The receptors here all came from a human donor with aplastic anemia. The CDR3 runs from the conserved cysteine through the conserved F or W. A D gene is named only where the DNA matches it firmly. Size is omitted from some rows. Given values are once, few, many or a class for expanded clones.

>12|TRBV12-3/TRBV12-4|NA|NA|TRBJ1-4
TGTGCCAGCAGCTTCAGGAATGAAGAACTGTTTTTT
CASSFRNEELFF
>19|TRBV11-2|NA|TRBD1|TRBJ1-1
TGTGCCAGCAGCCCGAGTTATATTGGGACAGGTCTCATGAACACTGAAGCTTTCTTT
CASSPSYIGTGLMNTEAFF
>15|TRBV5-1|NA|TRBD1|TRBJ2-1
TGCGCCAGCAGCTTGGGTCCGGGACAGGGAAGAGAGCAGTTCTTC
CASSLGPGQGREQFF
>14|TRBV7-8|NA|NA|TRBJ2-7
TGTGCCAGCAGCAACCGCAGGGGCTCCTACGAGCAGTACTTC
CASSNRRGSYEQYF
>13|TRBV4-3|NA|NA|TRBJ1-2
TGCGCCAGCAGCGATAACTTAGGATATGGCTACACCTTC
CASSDNLGYGYTF
>12|TRBV12-3/TRBV12-4|NA|NA|TRBJ1-2
TGTGCCAGCAGTTTTGGTGACAGGAAGGGCACCTTC
CASSFGDRKGTF
>13|TRBV7-2|NA|TRBD1|TRBJ1-2
TGTGCCAGCAGCTTCGACAGGGTAACGGGCTACACCTTC
CASSFDRVTGYTF
>15|TRBV19|NA|NA|TRBJ2-7
TGTGCCAGTAGCCTTCGGGGCAGTAAGGCCTACGAGCAGTACTTC
CASSLRGSKAYEQYF
>13|TRBV12-3/TRBV12-4|many|NA|TRBJ1-2
TGTGCCAGCAGTTTAGGACGGAACTATGGCTACACCTTC
CASSLGRNYGYTF
>14|TRBV10-3|NA|NA|TRBJ2-5
TGTGCCATCAGTGAGCGCGAGGGTCTAGTGACCCAGTACTTC
CAISEREGLVTQYF
>12|TRBV7-2|few|NA|TRBJ2-7
TGTGCCAGCAGCTTACCCAGGAGCGAGCAGTACTTC
CASSLPRSEQYF
>14|TRBV7-8|once|TRBD1|TRBJ1-2
TGTGCCAGCAGCCCTGGACAGGCCCTCTATGGCTACACCTTC
CASSPGQALYGYTF
>16|TRBV7-8|NA|TRBD2|TRBJ2-1
TGTGCCAGCAGCCTCACTAGCGGGGGGGCTAAAAATGAGCAGTTCTTC
CASSLTSGGAKNEQFF
>11|TRBV5-6|many|NA|TRBJ1-2
TGTGCCAGCAGTTCCGATTATGGCTACACCTTC
CASSSDYGYTF
>14|TRBV15|few|NA|TRBJ1-6
TGTGCCACCAGCAACTGGCCTTATAATTCACCCCTCCACTTT
CATSNWPYNSPLHF
>14|TRBV5-1|NA|NA|TRBJ1-4
TGCGCCAGCAGCTTGTACGACAGGAAGGAAAAACTGTTTTTT
CASSLYDRKEKLFF
>16|TRBV15|many|NA|TRBJ2-1
TGTGCCACCAGCAGAGTGGAGGCCTTCGCCTACAATGAGCAGTTCTTC
CATSRVEAFAYNEQFF
>15|TRBV28|NA|TRBD1|TRBJ2-7
TGTGCCAGCAGTCCCGACCCAGAGACAGGGCACGAGCAGTACTTC
CASSPDPETGHEQYF
>14|TRBV20-1|NA|NA|TRBJ1-2
TGCAGTGCTAGAGTCCCTTCCCCTAACTATGGCTACACCTTC
CSARVPSPNYGYTF
>13|TRBV7-7|many|NA|TRBJ1-5
TGTGCTAGCAGCACATCCCTGGGTCAGCCCCAGCATTTT
CASSTSLGQPQHF
>13|TRBV7-3|few|TRBD1|TRBJ2-7
TGTGCCAGCAGCCCCGGGACAGGTTACGAGCAGTACTTC
CASSPGTGYEQYF
>15|TRBV11-2|NA|NA|TRBJ2-1
TGTGCCAGCAGAACGAATTCGGAGGGAGAGGGTGAGCAGTTCTTC
CASRTNSEGEGEQFF
>14|TRBV6-1|few|TRBD2|TRBJ2-3
TGTGCCAGCAGTACTAGCGGGAGTCTGTATACGCAGTATTTT
CASSTSGSLYTQYF
>14|TRBV10-3|many|NA|TRBJ2-1
TGTGCCACGAGGCAGGGGCCTTCCTACAATGAGCAGTTCTTC
CATRQGPSYNEQFF